This is a list of T cell receptor beta chains from one sample in a study of CD8+CD57+ T cells in acquired aplastic anemia. TCRdb reprocessed the reads with MiXCR, giving one entry per CDR3 protein. The data hold 150,000 to 200,000 distinct CDR3 sequences, with less than 60% observed a single time. Material: sorted CD4+, CD8+, or CD8+CD57+ T cells (not recorded which) from PBMCs. The receptors derive from a human donor with aplastic anemia. Both conserved end residues are part of each CDR3. The D gene is left open where the match is weak. Expanded clones are given a class, and other clones once, few, many or no size at all.

>TRBJ2-4|TRBV24-1|-|-
CATSDETVKNIQYF
TGTGCCACCAGTGACGAGACAGTGAAAAACATTCAGTACTTC
>TRBJ1-2|TRBV7-9|-|many
CASSPQGPYGYTF
TGTGCCAGCAGCCCACAGGGACCATATGGCTACACCTTC
>TRBJ2-7|TRBV7-9|TRBD1|-
CASSPRDRARGEQYF
TGTGCCAGCAGCCCCCGGGACAGGGCACGGGGCGAGCAGTACTTC
>TRBJ2-1|TRBV20-1|-|-
CSAQKGNEQFF
TGCAGTGCTCAGAAGGGGAATGAGCAGTTCTTC
>TRBJ1-2|TRBV25-1|-|-
CASSEYTGDGYTF
TGTGCCAGCAGTGAATATACGGGTGATGGCTACACCTTC
>TRBJ2-2|TRBV2|-|many
CASSETGAGELFF
TGTGCCAGCAGTGAAACTGGCGCCGGGGAGCTGTTTTTT
>TRBJ2-5|TRBV7-9|TRBD1|few
CASSVGQGWRETQYF
TGTGCCAGCAGCGTAGGACAGGGATGGAGAGAGACCCAGTACTTC
>TRBJ1-2|TRBV14|-|-
CASSQVFAYSLGYGYTF
TGTGCCAGCAGCCAAGTCTTTGCGTACAGTCTTGGCTATGGCTACACCTTC
>TRBJ2-3|TRBV19|TRBD1|-
CASTSRGQHLPWDRGTDTQYF
TGTGCCAGTACAAGCAGGGGCCAACACTTGCCCTGGGACAGGGGAACAGATACGCAGTATTTT
>TRBJ1-1|TRBV19|-|few
CASKDQNTEAFF
TGTGCCAGTAAGGACCAAAACACTGAAGCTTTCTTT
>TRBJ2-2|TRBV7-2|-|-
CASSSGGLNTGELFF
TGTGCCAGCAGCTCCGGAGGGCTGAACACCGGGGAGCTGTTTTTT